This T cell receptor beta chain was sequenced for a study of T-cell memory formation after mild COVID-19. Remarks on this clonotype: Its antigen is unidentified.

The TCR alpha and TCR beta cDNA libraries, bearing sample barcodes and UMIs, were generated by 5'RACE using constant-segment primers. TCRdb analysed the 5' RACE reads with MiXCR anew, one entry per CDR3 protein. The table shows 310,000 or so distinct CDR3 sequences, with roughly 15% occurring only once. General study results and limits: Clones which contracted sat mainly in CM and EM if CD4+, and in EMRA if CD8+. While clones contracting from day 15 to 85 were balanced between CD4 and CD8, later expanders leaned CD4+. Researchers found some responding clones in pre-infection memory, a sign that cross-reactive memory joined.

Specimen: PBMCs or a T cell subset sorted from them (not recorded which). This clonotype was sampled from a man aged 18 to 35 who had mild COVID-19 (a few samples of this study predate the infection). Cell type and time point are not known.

CDR3 nucleotide sequence: TGTGCCACCAGTGATTCCGGGACTAGCGGGAGGGCCGTTGATGAGCAGTTCTTC. Encoded protein: CATSDSGTSGRAVDEQFF. The rearrangement links TRBV24-1 to TRBJ2-1, with 16 nucleotides matching TRBD2. This CDR3 is 18 amino acids long. V trimming: 2 bases; J trimming: 8 bases; junction bases outside the gene matches: 8. Germline CDR1 reads KGHDR; CDR2 reads SFDVKD.